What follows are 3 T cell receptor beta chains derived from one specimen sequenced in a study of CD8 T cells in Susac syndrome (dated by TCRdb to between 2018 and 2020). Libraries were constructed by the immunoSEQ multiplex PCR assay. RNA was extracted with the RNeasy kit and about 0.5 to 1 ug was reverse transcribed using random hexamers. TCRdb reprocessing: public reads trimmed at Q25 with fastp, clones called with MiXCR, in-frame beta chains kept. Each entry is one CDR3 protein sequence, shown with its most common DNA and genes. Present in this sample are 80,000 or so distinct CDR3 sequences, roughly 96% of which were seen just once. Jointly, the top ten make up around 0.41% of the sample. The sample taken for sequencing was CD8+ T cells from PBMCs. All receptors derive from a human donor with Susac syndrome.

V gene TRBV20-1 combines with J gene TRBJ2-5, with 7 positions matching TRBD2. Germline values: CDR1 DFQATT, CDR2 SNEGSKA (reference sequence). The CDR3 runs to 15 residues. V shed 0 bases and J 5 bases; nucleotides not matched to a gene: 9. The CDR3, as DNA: TGCAGTGCTAGAGACCTCCCCACTAGCGTTGAGACCCAGTACTTC. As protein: CSARDLPTSVETQYF.

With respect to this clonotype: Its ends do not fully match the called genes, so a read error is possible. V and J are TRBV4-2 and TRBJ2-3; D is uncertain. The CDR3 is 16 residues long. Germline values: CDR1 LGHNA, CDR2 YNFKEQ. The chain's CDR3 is CASSQDWAASTDTQYF. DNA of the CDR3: TGCGCCAGCAGCCAAGATTGGGCAGCTAGCACAGATACGCAGTATTTT.

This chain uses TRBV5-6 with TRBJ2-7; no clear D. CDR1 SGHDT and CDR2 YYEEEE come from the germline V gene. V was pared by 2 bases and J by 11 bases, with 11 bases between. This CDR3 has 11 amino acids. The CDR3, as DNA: TGTGCCAGCAGCTTAGGGCCCTACGAGTACTTC. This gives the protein CASSLGPYEYF.